This passage covers 23 T cell receptor beta chains from one sample sequenced in a study of blood T cell repertoires in COVID-19. The data were produced by immunoSEQ multiplex PCR, yet TCRdb's version contains in-frame clones alone and is incomplete. Among roughly 87,000 clones listed, 86% were seen once. The specimen sequenced was peripheral blood. The source of these receptors is a man aged 45-60 years with active COVID-19.

In nucleotides, the CDR3 is TGTGCCAGCAGCCTCGAGGCAGTCCGCGAAGAGACCCAGTACTTC. Translation: CASSLEAVREETQYF. This rearrangement joins TRBV7-8 to TRBJ2-5; D is unresolved. The germline V gene has CDR1 SGHVS and CDR2 FQNEAQ. The CDR3 length is 15 residues. V was clipped by 5 bases and J by 3 bases, with 16 bases between them.

The V call is TRBV30, the J call TRBJ2-1; 14 bases map to TRBD2. CDR1 GTSNPN and CDR2 SVGIG come from the germline V gene (reference sequence). V shed 5 bases and J 4 bases; nucleotides not matched to a gene: 4. The CDR3 sequence is 15 residues long. CDR3 sequence reads: CAWGGTSGGYNEQFF. CDR3 sequence (DNA): TGTGCCTGGGGCGGGACTAGCGGGGGATACAATGAGCAGTTCTTC.

This chain links TRBV7-2 with TRBJ2-7; the match to TRBD1 covers 11 bases. CDR1 and CDR2 (germline): SGHTA, FQGNSA. After removal of 1 base from V and 2 bases from J, the junction contained 4 bases not matched to a gene. The CDR3 loop spans 16 amino acids. The CDR3 DNA follows: TGTGCCAGCAGCTTAGTTCCGGGACAGGGGGCCTACGAGCAGTACTTC. Protein: CASSLVPGQGAYEQYF.

By share, this clone ranks as medium-sized. This rearrangement joins TRBV5-4 to TRBJ1-6, with a tentative D call TRBD1 (6 bases). Per the germline V gene, CDR1 is SGHNT and CDR2 is YYREEE (reference sequence). The germline V and J ends were trimmed by 2 bases and 7 bases, with 10 bases remaining between them. This CDR3 is built from 14 residues. The CDR3 region has the DNA TGTGCCAGCAGCTTTTCAGGGGTGAATTCACCCCTCCACTTT. Its translation is CASSFSGVNSPLHF.

This clone is a singleton in its sample. The V gene is TRBV19, the J gene TRBJ2-1; 8 bases are a match to TRBD1. The CDR3 runs 18 residues. Trimming removed 2 bases from V and 5 bases from J; junction bases left unmatched: 14. The germline CDR1 and CDR2 sequences are LNHDA and SQIVND (reference sequence). This CDR3 is CASSIRGSRQGADNEQFF. The CDR3, as DNA: TGTGCCAGTAGTATAAGGGGCAGTAGGCAGGGGGCCGACAATGAGCAGTTCTTC.

The chain employs TRBV27 and TRBJ1-6, with TRBD1 matching over 11 bases. This CDR3 is 14 amino acids long. With 3 bases clipped from V and 9 bases from J, the junction kept 1 base outside the gene matches. CDR1 and CDR2 (germline): MNHEY, SMNVEV (reference sequence). This CDR3 reads CASSLGQGGSPLHF. The DNA of the CDR3 is TGTGCCAGCAGTTTGGGACAGGGGGGTTCACCCCTCCACTTT.

The chain carries TRBV27 and TRBJ2-2, with D uncertain. In germline, CDR1 is MNHEY, CDR2 SMNVEV (reference sequence). Trimming removed 4 bases at V and 5 bases at J, with 11 bases between. The CDR3 is made up of 14 amino acids. CDR3 in DNA: TGTGCCAGCAGTTCGAGGTCGCGAACCGGGGAGCTGTTTTTT. The encoded protein is CASSSRSRTGELFF.

The rearrangement joins TRBV2 to TRBJ2-3; D is uncertain. CDR1 and CDR2 from the germline V gene are SNHLY and FYNNEI. V lost 5 bases to trimming and J lost 1 base, with 10 bases between them. This CDR3 region has 14 residues. This CDR3 is CASSSWLGTDTQYF. The CDR3 DNA sequence: TGTGCCAGCAGTTCCTGGCTGGGCACAGATACGCAGTATTTT.

This chain uses TRBV28 with TRBJ2-7, with 7 positions matching TRBD1. V was clipped by 8 bases and J by 3 bases; unmatched bases: 13. Germline CDR1 is MDHEN and CDR2 is SYDVKM. This CDR3 is built from 15 residues. CDR3 nucleotide sequence: TGTGCCAGCGGGGGACAGTCTTTTCGCCGCTACGAGCAGTACTTC. Its translation is CASGGQSFRRYEQYF.

V usage is TRBV7-9 and J usage is TRBJ1-4; D is possibly TRBD1 (5 bases). V lost 5 bases, J lost 7 bases, and 14 bases lay in between. The germline V gene has CDR1 SEHNR and CDR2 FQNEAQ (reference sequence). The CDR3 covers 14 residues. The CDR3 DNA follows: TGTGCCAGCAGCCCGGCAGGACAAAGTGAAAAACTGTTTTTT. Translating it yields CASSPAGQSEKLFF.

This chain links TRBV5-1 with TRBJ2-5, with 12 bases matching TRBD2. Per the germline V gene, CDR1 is SGHRS and CDR2 is YFSETQ. This CDR3 has 16 amino acids. The V gene end was trimmed by 0 bases and the J gene end by 1 base; junction bases not matched to a gene: 1. CDR3 nucleotides: TGCGCCAGCAGCTTGGGGACTAGCGGGACCCAAGAGACCCAGTACTTC. Translating it yields CASSLGTSGTQETQYF.

The CDR3 loop is CASSLALRQPQHF. The CDR3, as DNA: TGTGCCAGCAGCTTGGCCCTCCGGCAGCCCCAGCATTTT. J is TRBJ1-5 and V is TRBV5-5; D not certain. CDR3 length equals 13 residues. Germline V CDR1 and CDR2: SGHKS, YYEKEE (reference sequence). V was pared by 0 bases and J by 7 bases, with 8 bases between.

This chain joins TRBV28 and TRBJ2-7; tentative D call: TRBD1 (6 bases). Germline V lookup: CDR1 MDHEN, CDR2 SYDVKM. Trimming pared 4 bases from V and 10 bases from J, leaving 20 bases between. CDR3 length: 14 amino acids. CDR3 nucleotides: TGTGCCAGCAGTTCACCCGGGACAACCTTAGATCAGTACTTC. It specifies CASSSPGTTLDQYF.

The chain recombines TRBV12-3 or TRBV12-4 with TRBJ1-1; a possible D gene is TRBD1 (5 bases). Deletions cut 3 bases from V and 10 bases from J, with 15 bases between. This CDR3 comprises 13 residues. The CDR3, as DNA: TGTGCCAGCAGTTTTTTACGCACAGGTAGAGCTTTCTTT. As protein: CASSFLRTGRAFF.

V is TRBV19 and J is TRBJ2-2, with 8 positions matching TRBD1. The CDR3 contains 13 residues. The junction had 6 bases not matched to a gene; V was cut back by 8 bases and J by 7 bases. Germline V lookup: CDR1 LNHDA, CDR2 SQIVND (reference sequence). The CDR3 loop is CASAGGRGGELFF. The CDR3 DNA sequence: TGTGCCAGTGCAGGGGGCAGAGGCGGGGAGCTGTTTTTT. Drawing the rest from reference TRBV19 and TRBJ2-2, the complete variable domain is DGGITQSPKYLFRKEGQNVTLSCEQNLNHDAMYWYRQDPGQGLRLIYYSQIVNDFQKGDIAEGYSVSREKKESFPLTVTSAQKNPTAFYLCASAGGRGGELFFGEGSRLTVL.

The chain uses TRBV7-2 and TRBJ1-1; D is ambiguous. Trimming cost V 5 bases and J 0 bases, with 10 bases left between them. The CDR3 contains 14 residues. CDR1 is SGHTA and CDR2 is FQGNSA in the germline V gene. This CDR3 is CASSRYGVNTEAFF. DNA for the CDR3: TGTGCCAGCAGCCGTTACGGGGTGAACACTGAAGCTTTCTTT. The full variable domain, its missing parts supplied by reference TRBV7-2 and TRBJ1-1, is GAGVSQSPSNKVTEKGKDVELRCDPISGHTALYWYRQSLGQGLEFLIYFQGNSAPDKSGLPSDRFSAERTGGSVSTLTIQRTQQEDSAVYLCASSRYGVNTEAFFGQGTRLTVV.

The chain employs TRBV24-1 and TRBJ1-5; 7 bases agree with TRBD1. J lost 6 bases, V lost 5 bases, and 12 bases had no gene match. The CDR3 spans 16 residues. Germline V lookup: CDR1 KGHDR, CDR2 SFDVKD. The CDR3 sequence: CATSGVAGDSTQPQHF. The DNA for the CDR3 is TGTGCCACCAGTGGGGTCGCAGGGGACAGTACTCAGCCCCAGCATTTT.

The chain carries TRBV5-6 and TRBJ2-3; 8 bases agree with TRBD2. Trimming cost V 0 bases and J 7 bases; bases outside gene matches: 7. CDR3 length: 15 residues. Germline CDR1 is SGHDT and CDR2 is YYEEEE. CDR3 loop: CASSLDGRAPYTQYF. CDR3 coding DNA: TGTGCCAGCAGCTTGGACGGGAGGGCCCCATATACGCAGTATTTT. The whole variable domain, filled in from reference TRBV5-6 and TRBJ2-3, reads DAGVTQSPTHLIKTRGQQVTLRCSPKSGHDTVSWYQQALGQGPQFIFQYYEEEERQRGNFPDRFSGHQFPNYSSELNVNALLLGDSALYLCASSLDGRAPYTQYFGPGTRLTVL.

The chain links TRBV7-3 to TRBJ2-1, with TRBD2 as a possible D gene (6 bases). The CDR3 totals 14 residues. The ends were cut back, 1 base at V and 10 bases at J, with 14 bases in the middle. CDR1 is SGHTA and CDR2 is FQGTGA in the germline V gene. CDR3 sequence: CASSLRGDSREQFF. As DNA, the CDR3 is TGTGCCAGCAGCTTAAGGGGGGACTCCCGAGAGCAGTTCTTC.

V usage is TRBV7-2 and J usage is TRBJ1-1; 8 bases are shared with TRBD1. With V trimmed by 2 bases and J by 0 bases, 5 bases remained unmatched. This CDR3 comprises 16 residues. Germline CDR1 is SGHTA and CDR2 is FQGNSA. The CDR3 DNA sequence: TGTGCCAGCAGCTTACAGGGGGCGTTAATGAACACTGAAGCTTTCTTT. Translation gives CASSLQGALMNTEAFF. The full variable domain, in which reference TRBV7-2 and TRBJ1-1 provide the parts outside the CDR3, is GAGVSQSPSNKVTEKGKDVELRCDPISGHTALYWYRQSLGQGLEFLIYFQGNSAPDKSGLPSDRFSAERTGGSVSTLTIQRTQQEDSAVYLCASSLQGALMNTEAFFGQGTRLTVV.

The genes are TRBV19 and TRBJ1-1, with 7 bases fitting TRBD1. Trimming removed 1 base from V and 6 bases from J; junction bases left unmatched: 2. The CDR3 covers 13 residues. From germline, CDR1 is LNHDA and CDR2 SQIVND (reference sequence). CDR3 DNA: TGTGCCAGTAGTATAGTCGACAGGGCTGAAGCTTTCTTT. Its translation is CASSIVDRAEAFF.

The chain carries TRBV6-5 and TRBJ1-1; D gene uncertain. From germline, CDR1 is MNHEY and CDR2 SVGAGI. V lost 6 bases and J 7 bases, leaving 15 bases between the germline ends. This CDR3 has 13 amino acids. DNA of the CDR3: TGTGCCAGCAGCCCCCCTTGGAGAGATGAAGCTTTCTTT. Residues: CASSPPWRDEAFF.

V and J are TRBV6-2 or TRBV6-3 and TRBJ2-7; D possibly corresponds to TRBD2 (6 bases). V was trimmed by 0 bases and J by 6 bases, leaving 12 bases between them. Germline CDR1 MNHEY, CDR2 SVGEGT. This CDR3 has 14 amino acids. The CDR3 spells CASSYSGLAGEQYF. In nucleotides, the CDR3 is TGTGCCAGCAGTTACTCGGGACTGGCCGGCGAGCAGTACTTC.